This TCR beta chain was found in a study of CD8+ T cells in alopecia areata. General observations from the study: Sequenced scalp T cells also include alphabeta T cells resident in normal skin. In lesional scalp, particularly from alopecia totalis/universalis, clonality was higher than in normal scalp.

Turning to this clone: Antigen specificity is unknown.

Looked up from germline, CDR1 is SGDLS and CDR2 is YYNGEE. This CDR3 comprises 14 residues. Trimming removed 5 bases from V and 2 bases from J; junction bases left unmatched: 5. Extracted RNA was reverse transcribed into cDNA, the sequencing template. Here immunoSEQ multiplex PCR was the method, and the copy in TCRdb shows in-frame clones only, minus some. Here the sample spans 30,000 to 45,000 clones, over 50% being singletons. Researchers sorted CD4+ cells into CD25+CD127- cells for roughly 5 patients. The V gene is TRBV9, the J gene TRBJ2-3; TRBD1 agrees at 7 bases. The TCR originated in a human donor with alopecia areata. The material sequenced was CD4+ Tregs sorted from blood. In DNA form, the CDR3 reads TGTGCCAGCAGAAAGGGACAGATCACAGATACGCAGTATTTT. This encodes CASRKGQITDTQYF.